The sequence of this T cell receptor beta chain was determined in a study of T cell changes during pregnancy in multiple sclerosis. The V gene lost 4 bases and the J gene lost 6 bases, with 17 bases spanning the gap. Germline lookup yields CDR1 SGHNT and CDR2 YYREEE (reference sequence). The CDR3 consists of 14 residues. Here immunoSEQ multiplex PCR was the method, and the copy in TCRdb shows in-frame clones only, minus some. The sample lists approximately 68,000 clones; about nine tenths were seen once. This clonotype was obtained from a female donor in good health, enrolled as a control in a pregnancy study. The genes are TRBV5-4 and TRBJ2-7; unclear D gene. The sample was peripheral blood, taken in the third trimester of pregnancy. CDR3 loop: CASSRLPAYTEQYF. Here the CDR3 DNA reads TGTGCCAGCAGCCGACTCCCGGCCTACACCGAGCAGTACTTC.